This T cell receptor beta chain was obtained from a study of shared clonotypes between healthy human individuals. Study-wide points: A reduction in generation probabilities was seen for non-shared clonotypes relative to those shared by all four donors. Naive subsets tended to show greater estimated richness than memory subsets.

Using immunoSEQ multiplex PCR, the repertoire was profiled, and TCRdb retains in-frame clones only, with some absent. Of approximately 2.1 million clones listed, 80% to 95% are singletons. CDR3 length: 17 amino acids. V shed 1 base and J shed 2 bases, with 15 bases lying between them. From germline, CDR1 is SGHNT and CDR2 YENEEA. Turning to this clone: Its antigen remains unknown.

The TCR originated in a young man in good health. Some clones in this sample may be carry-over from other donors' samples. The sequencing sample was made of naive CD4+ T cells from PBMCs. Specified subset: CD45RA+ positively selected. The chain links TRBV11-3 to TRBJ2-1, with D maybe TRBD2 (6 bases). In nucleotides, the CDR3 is TGTGCCAGCAGCTTAGGCCGGGAGTTCATCCCCTACAATGAGCAGTTCTTC. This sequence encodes CASSLGREFIPYNEQFF. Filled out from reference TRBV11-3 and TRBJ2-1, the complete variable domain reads EAGVVQSPRYKIIEKKQPVAFWCNPISGHNTLYWYLQNLGQGPELLIRYENEEAVDDSQLPKDRFSAERLKGVDSTLKIQPAELGDSAVYLCASSLGREFIPYNEQFFGPGTRLTVL.